This TCR beta chain was captured in a study of blood T cell repertoires in COVID-19. Whole-study context: The study drew acute and convalescent COVID-19 samples from the United States, Italy and Spain.

Self-reported history from a screening survey and questionnaire set each donor's cohort. Original data processing: Using reference gene primer amplification, nucleated cell counts were estimated. Assay used: immunoSEQ multiplex PCR; TCRdb lists only in-frame clones, some missing. V, J and clone size are those of that table, while D and trimming were read from the DNA. The repertoire consists of 250,000 to 300,000 clones, with 88% occurring once and the leading ten covering 2% to 2.5%. V was clipped by 1 base and J by 4 bases; unmatched bases: 3. This CDR3 has 14 residues. Per germline, CDR1 KGHSH and CDR2 LQKENI. This clone was seen more than once but under ten times. The same CDR3 also results from other DNA sequences found in this sample.

Sequenced sample: PBMCs or T cells enriched from blood (not recorded which). This clonotype was obtained from an older woman in a cohort exposed to, infected with or recovered from COVID-19 (not recorded which). This chain connects TRBV18 to TRBJ1-1; 7 bases align to TRBD1. The CDR3 sequence: CASSPQGASTEAFF. The DNA of the CDR3 is TGTGCCAGCTCACCACAGGGGGCAAGCACTGAAGCTTTCTTT.